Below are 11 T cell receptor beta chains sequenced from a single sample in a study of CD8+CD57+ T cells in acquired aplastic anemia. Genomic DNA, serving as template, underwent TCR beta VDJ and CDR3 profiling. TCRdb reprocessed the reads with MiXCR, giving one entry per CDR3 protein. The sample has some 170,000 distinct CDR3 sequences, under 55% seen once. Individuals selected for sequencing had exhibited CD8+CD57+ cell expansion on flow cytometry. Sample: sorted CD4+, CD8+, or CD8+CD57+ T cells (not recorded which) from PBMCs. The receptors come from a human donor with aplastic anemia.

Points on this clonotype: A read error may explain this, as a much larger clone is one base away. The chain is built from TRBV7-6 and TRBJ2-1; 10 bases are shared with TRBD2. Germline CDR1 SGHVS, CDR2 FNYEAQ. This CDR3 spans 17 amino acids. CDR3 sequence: CACSLVASGGLGDEQFF. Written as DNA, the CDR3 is TGTGCCTGCAGCTTAGTGGCTAGCGGGGGACTTGGGGATGAGCAGTTCTTC.

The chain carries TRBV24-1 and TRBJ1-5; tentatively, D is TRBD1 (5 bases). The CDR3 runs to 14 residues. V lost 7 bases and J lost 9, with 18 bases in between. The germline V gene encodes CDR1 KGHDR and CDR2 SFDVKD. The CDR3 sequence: CATSNRDGTGPQHF. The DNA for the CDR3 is TGTGCCACCAGCAACCGGGACGGCACGGGGCCCCAGCATTTT.

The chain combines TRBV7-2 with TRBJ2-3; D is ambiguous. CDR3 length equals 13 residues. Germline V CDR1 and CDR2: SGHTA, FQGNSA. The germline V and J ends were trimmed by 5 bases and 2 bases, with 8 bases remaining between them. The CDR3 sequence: CASSSLNTDTQYF. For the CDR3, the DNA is TGTGCCAGCAGCAGCCTAAACACAGATACGCAGTATTTT.

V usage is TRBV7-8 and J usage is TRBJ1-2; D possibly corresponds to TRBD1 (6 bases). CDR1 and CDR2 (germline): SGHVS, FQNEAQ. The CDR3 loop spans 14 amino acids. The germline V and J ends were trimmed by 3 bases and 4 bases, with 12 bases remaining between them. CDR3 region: CASSLGATGYGYTF. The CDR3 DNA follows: TGTGCCAGCAGCTTGGGGGCTACCGGCTATGGCTACACCTTC.

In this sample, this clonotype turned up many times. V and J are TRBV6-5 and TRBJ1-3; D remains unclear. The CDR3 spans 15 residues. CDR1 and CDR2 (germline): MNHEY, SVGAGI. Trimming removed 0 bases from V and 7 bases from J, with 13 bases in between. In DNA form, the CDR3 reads TGTGCCAGCAGTTACTCTGGGCAGCCAGGTAACACCATATATTTT. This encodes CASSYSGQPGNTIYF.

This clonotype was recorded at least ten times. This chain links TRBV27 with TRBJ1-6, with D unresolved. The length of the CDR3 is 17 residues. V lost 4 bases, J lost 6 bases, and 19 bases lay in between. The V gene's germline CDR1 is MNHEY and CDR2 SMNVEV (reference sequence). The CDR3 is CASSSAGPKRLNSPLHF. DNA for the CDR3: TGTGCCAGCAGTTCCGCCGGACCGAAGAGACTTAATTCACCCCTCCACTTT.

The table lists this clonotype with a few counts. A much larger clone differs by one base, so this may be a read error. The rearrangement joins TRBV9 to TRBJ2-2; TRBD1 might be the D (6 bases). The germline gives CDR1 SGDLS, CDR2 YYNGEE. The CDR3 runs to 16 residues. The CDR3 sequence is CASSVGTAANAGELFF. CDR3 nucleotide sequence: TGTGCCAGCAGCGTAGGGACAGCTGCGAACGCCGGGGAGCTGTTTTTT.

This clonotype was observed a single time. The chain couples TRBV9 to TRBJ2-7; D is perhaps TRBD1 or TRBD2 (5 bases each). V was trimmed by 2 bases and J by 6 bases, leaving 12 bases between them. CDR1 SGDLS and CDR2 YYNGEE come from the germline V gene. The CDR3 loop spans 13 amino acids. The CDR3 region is CASSVGPSIEQYF. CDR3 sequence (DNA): TGTGCCAGCAGCGTGGGACCTTCCATCGAGCAGTACTTC.

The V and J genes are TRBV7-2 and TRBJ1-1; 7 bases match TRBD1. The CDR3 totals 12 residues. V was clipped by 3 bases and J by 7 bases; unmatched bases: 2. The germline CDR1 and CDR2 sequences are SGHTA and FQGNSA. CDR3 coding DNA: TGTGCCAGCAGCTTGGGGACAGTTGAAGCTTTCTTT. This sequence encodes CASSLGTVEAFF.

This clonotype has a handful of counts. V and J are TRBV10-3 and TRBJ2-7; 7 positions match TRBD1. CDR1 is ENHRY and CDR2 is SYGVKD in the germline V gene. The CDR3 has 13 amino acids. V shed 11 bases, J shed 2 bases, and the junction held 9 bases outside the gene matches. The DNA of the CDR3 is TGTGCCGCAACGACAGGGACCCCCTACGAGCAGTACTTC. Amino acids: CAATTGTPYEQYF.

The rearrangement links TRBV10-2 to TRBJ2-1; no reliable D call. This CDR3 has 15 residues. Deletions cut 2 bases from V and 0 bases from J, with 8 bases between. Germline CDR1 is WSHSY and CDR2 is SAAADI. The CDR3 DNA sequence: TGCGCCAGCAGTGAGGATAGTGGCTCCTACAATGAGCAGTTCTTC. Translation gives CASSEDSGSYNEQFF.